This TCR beta chain was found in a study of cytomegalovirus exposure and HLA in healthy donors. General study findings and limits: Equally common other TCR beta chains were less clonally expanded than HLA-associated ones, a later analysis found. A previous analysis found most TCR beta V segments productive roughly 87% or roughly 30% of the time.

A multiplex PCR was run with 60 Vbeta primers and 13 Jbeta primers. Clones were read by immunoSEQ multiplex PCR, and TCRdb kept only the in-frame ones, dropping some. The table has about 190,000 clones, around 80% seen once. This clone has just one count. Its specificity is unknown. The sequence was collected from a woman between 35 and 50 years old in good health and CMV-seronegative. The sample comprised PBMCs.

CDR3 in amino acids: CASSTRTGEETQYF. The CDR3 DNA reads as TGTGCCAGCAGCACCCGGACAGGGGAAGAGACCCAGTACTTC. This chain connects TRBV21-1 to TRBJ2-5; the DNA was not compared with TRBD1, the D call given in the table. TRBV21-1 is marked as a pseudogene. The CDR3 spans 14 residues.